This entry concerns a single T cell receptor (beta chain). The data originate from a study of blood T cell repertoires in COVID-19. J lost 4 bases, V lost 6 bases, and 8 bases had no gene match. Germline V gene data show CDR1 as SGHTA and CDR2 as FQGNSA. The CDR3 contains 14 residues. Under the authors' procedure: The authors estimated nucleated cell counts from reference gene primer amplification. Assay: immunoSEQ multiplex PCR; the TCRdb copy retains only in-frame clones and omits some. V and J calls and clone size are given by that table; D and trimming were obtained from the DNA. The sample yields 260,000 or so clones, about four fifths seen once.

The clonotype comes from an elderly woman with COVID-19, enrolled during active disease. Sample: peripheral blood. The chain uses TRBV7-2 and TRBJ1-1, with 7 positions matching TRBD1. The CDR3: CASSFAQGVTEAFF. The DNA for the CDR3 is TGTGCCAGCAGTTTTGCCCAGGGGGTCACTGAAGCTTTCTTT.